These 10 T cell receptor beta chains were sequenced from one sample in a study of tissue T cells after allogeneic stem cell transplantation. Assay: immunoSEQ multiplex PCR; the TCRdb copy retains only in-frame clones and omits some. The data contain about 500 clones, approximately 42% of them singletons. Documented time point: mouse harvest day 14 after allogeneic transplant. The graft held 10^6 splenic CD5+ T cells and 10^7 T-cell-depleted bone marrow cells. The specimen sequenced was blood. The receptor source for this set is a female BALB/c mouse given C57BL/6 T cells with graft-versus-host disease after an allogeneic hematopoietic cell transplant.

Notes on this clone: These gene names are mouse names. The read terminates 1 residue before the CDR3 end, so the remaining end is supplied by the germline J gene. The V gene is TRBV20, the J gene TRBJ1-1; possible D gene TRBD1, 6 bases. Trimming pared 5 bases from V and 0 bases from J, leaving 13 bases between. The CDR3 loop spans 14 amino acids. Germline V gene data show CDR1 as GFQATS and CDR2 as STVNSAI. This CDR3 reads CGASQGPSNTEVFF. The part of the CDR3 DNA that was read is TGTGGTGCTTCCCAGGGGCCTTCAAACACAGAAGTCTTC. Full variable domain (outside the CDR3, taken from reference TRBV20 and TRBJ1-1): GALVYQYPRRTICKSGTSMRMECQAVGFQATSVAWYRQSPQKTFELIALSTVNSAIKYEQNFTQEKFPISHPNLSFSSMTVLNAYLEDRGLYLCGASQGPSNTEVFFGKGTRLTVV.

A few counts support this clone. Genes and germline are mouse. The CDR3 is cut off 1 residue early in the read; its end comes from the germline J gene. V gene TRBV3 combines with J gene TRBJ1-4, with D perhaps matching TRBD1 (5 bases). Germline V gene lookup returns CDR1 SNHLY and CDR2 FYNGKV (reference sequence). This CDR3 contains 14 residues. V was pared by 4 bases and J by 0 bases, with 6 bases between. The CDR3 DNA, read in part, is TGTGCCAGCAGCTCAGGGATTTCCAACGAAAGATTATTT. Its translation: CASSSGISNERLF. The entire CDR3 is CASSSGISNERLFF.

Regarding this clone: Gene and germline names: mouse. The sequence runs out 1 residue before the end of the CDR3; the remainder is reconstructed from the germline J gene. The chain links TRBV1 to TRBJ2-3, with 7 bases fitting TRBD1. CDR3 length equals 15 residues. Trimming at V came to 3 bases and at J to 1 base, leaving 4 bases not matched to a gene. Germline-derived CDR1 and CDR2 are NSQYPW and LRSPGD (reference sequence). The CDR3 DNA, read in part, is TGCACCTGCAGTGCGGGACAGTCTCGTGCAGAAACGCTGTAT. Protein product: CTCSAGQSRAETLY. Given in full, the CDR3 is CTCSAGQSRAETLYF.

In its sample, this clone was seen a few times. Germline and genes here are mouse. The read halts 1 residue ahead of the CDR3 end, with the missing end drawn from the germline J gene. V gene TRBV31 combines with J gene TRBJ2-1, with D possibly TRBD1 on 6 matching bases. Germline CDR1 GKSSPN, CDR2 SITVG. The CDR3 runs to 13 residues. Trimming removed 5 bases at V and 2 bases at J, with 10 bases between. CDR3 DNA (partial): TGTGCCTGGGCCGGGACATACTATGCTGAGCAGTTC. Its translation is CAWAGTYYAEQF. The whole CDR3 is CAWAGTYYAEQFF.

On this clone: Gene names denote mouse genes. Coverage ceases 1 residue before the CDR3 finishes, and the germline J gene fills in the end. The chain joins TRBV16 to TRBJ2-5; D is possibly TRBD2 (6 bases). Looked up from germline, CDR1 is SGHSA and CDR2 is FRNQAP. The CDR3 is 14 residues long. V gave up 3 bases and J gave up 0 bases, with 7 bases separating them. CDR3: CASSFWGNQDTQYF. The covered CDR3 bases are TGTGCAAGCAGCTTCTGGGGAAACCAAGACACCCAGTAC.

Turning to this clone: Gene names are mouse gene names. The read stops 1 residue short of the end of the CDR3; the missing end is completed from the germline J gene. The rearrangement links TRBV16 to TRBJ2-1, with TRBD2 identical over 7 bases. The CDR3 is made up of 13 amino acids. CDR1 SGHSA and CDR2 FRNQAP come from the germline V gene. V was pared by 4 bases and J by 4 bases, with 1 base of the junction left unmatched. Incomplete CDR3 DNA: TGTGCAAGCAGCTGGGGGGGGTATGCTGAGCAGTTC. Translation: CASSWGGYAEQF. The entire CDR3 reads CASSWGGYAEQFF.

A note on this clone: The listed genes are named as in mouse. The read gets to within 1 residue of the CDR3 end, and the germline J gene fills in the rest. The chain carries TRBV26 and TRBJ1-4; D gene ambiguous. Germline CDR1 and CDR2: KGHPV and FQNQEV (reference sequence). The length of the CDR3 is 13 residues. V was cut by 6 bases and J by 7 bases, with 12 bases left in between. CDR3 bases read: TGTGCCAGCAGCCCAGTAGGGCGCGAAAGATTATTT. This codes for CASSPVGRERLF. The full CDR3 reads CASSPVGRERLFF.

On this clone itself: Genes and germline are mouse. CDR3 DNA, as far as it was read: TGTGCCAGCTCTCCGGGGGGAAGCTCCTATGAACAGTAC. This codes for CASSPGGSSYEQY. The complete CDR3 reads CASSPGGSSYEQYF. The chain joins TRBV12-1 to TRBJ2-7, with a tentative D call TRBD2 (6 bases). The missing CDR3 end, 1 residue past where the read stops, is filled in from the germline J gene. The germline V gene has CDR1 SGHSN and CDR2 HYEKVE. The CDR3 spans 14 residues. The V and J ends lost 2 bases and 0 bases respectively, with 10 bases between them.

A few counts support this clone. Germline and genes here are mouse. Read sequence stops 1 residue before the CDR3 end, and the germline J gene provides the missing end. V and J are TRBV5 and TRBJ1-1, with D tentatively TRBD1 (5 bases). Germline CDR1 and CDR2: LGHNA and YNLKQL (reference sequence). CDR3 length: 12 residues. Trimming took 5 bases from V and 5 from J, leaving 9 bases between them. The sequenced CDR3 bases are TGTGCCAGCAGCTCCGGACAAACAGAAGTCTTC. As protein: CASSSGQTEVF. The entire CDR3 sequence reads CASSSGQTEVFF.

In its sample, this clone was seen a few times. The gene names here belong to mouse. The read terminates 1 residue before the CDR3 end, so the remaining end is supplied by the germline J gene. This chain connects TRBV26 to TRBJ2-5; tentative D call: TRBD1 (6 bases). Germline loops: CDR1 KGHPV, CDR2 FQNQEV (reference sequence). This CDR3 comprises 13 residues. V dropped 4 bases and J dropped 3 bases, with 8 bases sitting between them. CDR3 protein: CASSRGQQDTQYF. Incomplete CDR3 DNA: TGTGCCAGCAGTCGGGGACAACAAGACACCCAGTAC.